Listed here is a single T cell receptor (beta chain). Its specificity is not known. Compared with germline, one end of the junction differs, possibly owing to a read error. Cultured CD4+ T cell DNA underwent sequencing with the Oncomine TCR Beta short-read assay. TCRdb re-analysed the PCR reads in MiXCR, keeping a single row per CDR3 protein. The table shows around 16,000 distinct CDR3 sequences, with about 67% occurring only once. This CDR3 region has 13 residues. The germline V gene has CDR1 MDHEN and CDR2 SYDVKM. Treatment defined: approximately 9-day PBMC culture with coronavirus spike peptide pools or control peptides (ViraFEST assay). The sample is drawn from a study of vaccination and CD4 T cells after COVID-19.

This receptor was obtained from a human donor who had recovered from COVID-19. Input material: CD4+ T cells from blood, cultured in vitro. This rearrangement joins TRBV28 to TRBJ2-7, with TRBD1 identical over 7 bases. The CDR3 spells CVSRPQGAYEQYF. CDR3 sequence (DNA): TGTGTCAGCAGACCCCAGGGGGCCTACGAGCAGTACTTC.